The sample holds one count of the clone carrying this T cell receptor (beta chain). This record comes from a study of CD8 T cells in Susac syndrome. Random-hexamer reverse transcription was applied to roughly 0.5 to 1 ug RNA. Multiplex PCR with immunoSEQ amplified the TCR beta CDR3 across 54 Vbeta and 13 Jbeta. TCRdb processed the immunoSEQ multiplex PCR reads anew with MiXCR; each CDR3 protein has one entry. The data hold 100,000 to 150,000 distinct CDR3 sequences, with roughly 94% observed a single time. The CDR3 spans 15 residues. Trimming took off 2 bases at V and 1 base at J, with 14 bases between the two ends. The germline CDR1 and CDR2 sequences are GTSNPN and SVGIG (reference sequence). From blood CD8+ and CD4+ T cells, TCR beta sequences were generated. Treatment-naive patients with stable or active relapsing-remitting disease served as multiple sclerosis controls.

V is TRBV30 and J is TRBJ2-5; the D is unclear. The sequence derives from a human donor with multiple sclerosis. Input material: CD4+ T cells from PBMCs. In nucleotides, the CDR3 is TGTGCCTGGAGTTTACCGGCCAATTTCCAAGAGACCCAGTACTTC. Amino acid sequence: CAWSLPANFQETQYF.